This T cell receptor beta chain was documented in a study of CD4 and CD8 cells across lung adenocarcinoma regions. The patients had localized lung adenocarcinoma, a non-small cell subtype. A single record per CDR3 protein comes from TCRdb applying MiXCR to the PCR reads. The data hold some 10,000 distinct CDR3 sequences, with approximately 46% observed a single time. V was cut by 4 bases and J by 2 bases, with 11 bases left in between. The CDR3 totals 14 residues. Germline assignment: CDR1 MNHNS and CDR2 SASEGT. The receptor was derived from a male donor with lung adenocarcinoma. The CD4 and CD8 labels of this study may be unreliable. Sequencing was carried out using CD8+ T cells from the margin of a lung tumor. The genes are TRBV6-1 and TRBJ2-5, with D perhaps TRBD1 or TRBD2 (5 bases each). In DNA, the CDR3 is TGTGCCAGCAGTGGCCGGGGCTATCAAGAGACCCAGTACTTC. Translation gives CASSGRGYQETQYF.